A single sample is the source of the 16 T cell receptor beta chains below, sequenced in a study of blood T cell repertoires in COVID-19. Using immunoSEQ multiplex PCR, the repertoire was profiled, and TCRdb retains in-frame clones only, with some absent. The sample lists tens of thousands of clones, 70% to 90% occurring once. Sequencing used peripheral blood. The receptors were sampled from a human donor in a cohort sampled during active COVID-19. The donor label of this sample is uncertain.

The chain recombines TRBV7-8 with TRBJ1-2, with D hard to call. V was trimmed by 4 bases and J by 0 bases, leaving 12 bases between them. The CDR3 is 15 amino acids. Germline assignment: CDR1 SGHVS and CDR2 FQNEAQ. The CDR3 bases are TGTGCCAGCAGCTACAACAGCAACGCTAACTATGGCTACACCTTC. Translated: CASSYNSNANYGYTF.

The chain links TRBV18 to TRBJ2-7; TRBD1 matches 7 bases. Germline loops: CDR1 KGHSH, CDR2 LQKENI. This CDR3 has 13 residues. Trimming took 3 bases from V and 2 from J; bases not matched to a gene: 1. The CDR3 protein is CASSPDRTYEQYF. In DNA, the CDR3 is TGTGCCAGCTCACCGGACAGGACCTACGAGCAGTACTTC.

The V call is TRBV27, the J call TRBJ2-1, with 9 bases that match TRBD2. The CDR3 contains 16 residues. Germline values: CDR1 MNHEY, CDR2 SMNVEV (reference sequence). V lost 3 bases to trimming and J lost 7 bases; unmatched junction nucleotides: 10. The CDR3 is CASSFFFTSGPNEQFF. The CDR3 bases are TGTGCCAGCAGTTTCTTCTTCACTAGCGGGCCAAATGAGCAGTTCTTC.

The gene calls are TRBV12-2 and TRBJ1-5; no check of the table's D call, TRBD1, against the DNA was made. TRBV12-2 is designated a pseudogene. The CDR3 is 16 amino acids. This CDR3 is CASRLAQDRNNQPQHF. Here the CDR3 DNA reads TGTGCAAGTCGCTTAGCGCAGGACAGGAACAATCAGCCCCAGCATTTT.

J is TRBJ2-7 and V is TRBV6-5; 11 positions match TRBD2. Germline CDR1 is MNHEY and CDR2 is SVGAGI. CDR3 length: 14 amino acids. The J segment lost 7 bases and the V segment lost 8 bases, leaving 10 bases of the junction unmatched. The CDR3, as DNA: TGTGCCAGCGTCCTAGCGGGGGGTTCCGGGGAGCAGTACTTC. This translates into CASVLAGGSGEQYF.

The chain links TRBV5-3 to TRBJ1-2, with D perhaps matching TRBD1 (6 bases). TRBV5-3 is an ORF for which the function is uncertain. The CDR3 runs 15 residues. V lost 4 bases to trimming and J lost 2 bases, with 15 bases between them. The DNA of the CDR3 is TGTGCCAGAAGCAACCCGACAGGACAAAACTATGGCTACACCTTC. It yields the protein CARSNPTGQNYGYTF.

The table lists this clone with a count of one. CDR3 loop: CASSTPGQGARKAFF. The CDR3 DNA reads as TGTGCCAGTAGTACCCCGGGACAGGGGGCGAGAAAGGCTTTCTTT. The chain recombines TRBV19 with TRBJ1-1, with TRBD1 matching 12 bases. CDR1 LNHDA and CDR2 SQIVND come from the germline V gene (reference sequence). V was clipped by 4 bases and J by 11 bases; unmatched bases: 11. CDR3 length: 15 amino acids.

The chain links TRBV30 to TRBJ1-1; 8 bases fit TRBD1. V was clipped by 0 bases and J by 6 bases; unmatched bases: 15. The length of the CDR3 is 17 residues. Germline V gene sequence: CDR1 GTSNPN, CDR2 SVGIG (reference sequence). This CDR3 is CAWSVLDRGARSAEAFF. CDR3 DNA: TGTGCCTGGAGTGTGCTAGACAGGGGAGCTCGTAGTGCTGAAGCTTTCTTT.

J is TRBJ1-3 and V is TRBV6-5; D possibly corresponds to TRBD1 (6 bases). This CDR3 comprises 14 residues. V was pared by 0 bases and J by 7 bases, with 10 bases between. Germline assignment: CDR1 MNHEY and CDR2 SVGAGI. The CDR3 protein is CASSYSRGGNTIYF. Written as DNA, the CDR3 is TGTGCCAGCAGTTACTCAAGGGGGGGGAACACCATATATTTT.

The chain links TRBV11-3 to TRBJ2-2; TRBD2 aligns across 7 bases. Germline V gene sequence: CDR1 SGHNT, CDR2 YENEEA. The CDR3 is 14 residues long. J was trimmed by 2 bases and V by 5 bases; bases with no gene match: 2. The CDR3 is CASSGGGNTGELFF. CDR3 coding DNA: TGTGCCAGCAGCGGCGGGGGAAACACCGGGGAGCTGTTTTTT. The full variable domain, in which reference TRBV11-3 and TRBJ2-2 provide the parts outside the CDR3, is EAGVVQSPRYKIIEKKQPVAFWCNPISGHNTLYWYLQNLGQGPELLIRYENEEAVDDSQLPKDRFSAERLKGVDSTLKIQPAELGDSAVYLCASSGGGNTGELFFGEGSRLTVL.

The chain is built from TRBV4-2 and TRBJ2-5; no firm D call. The ends were cut back, 1 base at V and 5 bases at J, with 14 bases in the middle. CDR1 and CDR2 (germline): LGHNA, YNFKEQ. The CDR3 covers 15 residues. CDR3 loop: CASSQVSGGGETQYF. The CDR3 DNA reads TGTGCCAGCAGCCAAGTTTCGGGTGGCGGTGAGACCCAGTACTTC.

The gene calls are TRBV14 and TRBJ2-1, with a possible D match to TRBD2 (5 bases). The V end lost 5 bases, the J end lost 12 bases, and 14 bases lay between the germline ends. Germline V gene sequence: CDR1 SGHDN, CDR2 FVKESK. CDR3 size: 12 residues. The CDR3 DNA follows: TGTGCCAGCAGCATGACCAGCGGCGCGCAGTTCTTC. It translates to CASSMTSGAQFF.

V usage is TRBV2 and J usage is TRBJ1-3; a weak D match, TRBD1 (6 bases). This CDR3 contains 14 residues. The V and J ends lost 5 bases and 0 bases respectively, with 8 bases between them. Per the germline V gene, CDR1 is SNHLY and CDR2 is FYNNEI. CDR3 sequence reads: CASSQQGSGNTIYF. In nucleotides, the CDR3 is TGTGCCAGCAGTCAACAGGGCTCTGGAAACACCATATATTTT. Based on the CDR3 plus reference TRBV2 and TRBJ1-3, the full variable domain is EPEVTQTPSHQVTQMGQEVILRCVPISNHLYFYWYRQILGQKVEFLVSFYNNEISEKSEIFDDQFSVERPDGSNFTLKIRSTKLEDSAMYFCASSQQGSGNTIYFGEGSWLTVV.

This rearrangement joins TRBV9 to TRBJ1-3; 8 bases align to TRBD1. The CDR3 sequence is 15 residues long. With V trimmed by 1 base and J by 6 bases, 6 bases remained unmatched. The germline V gene encodes CDR1 SGDLS and CDR2 YYNGEE. The CDR3 region is CASSVSGQGANTIYF. The CDR3, as DNA: TGTGCCAGCAGCGTATCGGGTCAGGGGGCAAACACCATATATTTT. The complete variable domain, with remaining parts taken from reference TRBV9 and TRBJ1-3, reads DSGVTQTPKHLITATGQRVTLRCSPRSGDLSVYWYQQSLDQGLQFLIQYYNGEERAKGNILERFSAQQFPDLHSELNLSSLELGDSALYFCASSVSGQGANTIYFGEGSWLTVV.

This clone was picked up a small number of times. The chain combines TRBV6-6 with TRBJ1-5, with 9 bases matching TRBD1. Germline-derived CDR1 and CDR2 are MNHNY and SVGAGI (reference sequence). The V segment lost 10 bases and the J segment 6 bases; nucleotides outside the gene matches: 7. The CDR3 length is 13 residues. CDR3 coding DNA: TGTGCCACCGGACAGGGGCAGGGTCAGCCCCAGCATTTT. This encodes CATGQGQGQPQHF.

The chain joins TRBV7-2 to TRBJ1-2, with 10 bases matching TRBD1. Germline V gene data show CDR1 as SGHTA and CDR2 as FQGNSA. CDR3 length: 16 residues. Trimming cost V 4 bases and J 6 bases; bases outside gene matches: 11. In DNA form, the CDR3 reads TGTGCCAGCAGCTCTCATACGGGAGGACAGGGGGATGGCTACACCTTC. Translation: CASSSHTGGQGDGYTF.